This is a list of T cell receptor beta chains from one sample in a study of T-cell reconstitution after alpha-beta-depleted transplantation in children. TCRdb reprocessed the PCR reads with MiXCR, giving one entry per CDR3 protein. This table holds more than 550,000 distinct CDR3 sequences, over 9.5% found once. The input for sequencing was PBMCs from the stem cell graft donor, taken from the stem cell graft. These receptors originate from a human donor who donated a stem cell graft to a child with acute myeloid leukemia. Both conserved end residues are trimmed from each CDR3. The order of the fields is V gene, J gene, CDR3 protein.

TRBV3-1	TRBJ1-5	ASSQGSGPNQPQH
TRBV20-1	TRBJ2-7	SATGTSNEQY
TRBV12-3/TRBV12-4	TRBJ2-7	ASTLGGNYEQY
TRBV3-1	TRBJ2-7	ASSRLAGDREQY
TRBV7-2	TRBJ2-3	ASSLGWGVY
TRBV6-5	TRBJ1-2	ASSSRQGQGRSYGYT
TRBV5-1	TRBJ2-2	ASSVQVPGELF
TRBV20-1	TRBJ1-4	SASGPSNEKLF
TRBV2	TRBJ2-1	ARVAGFGYNEQF
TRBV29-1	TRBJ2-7	SVVASAPYEQY
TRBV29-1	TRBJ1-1	SVADPEAF
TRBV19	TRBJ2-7	ASSRRVRFDEQY
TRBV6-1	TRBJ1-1	ASTKGRIPNTEAF
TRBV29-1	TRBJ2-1	SVDPGNEQF
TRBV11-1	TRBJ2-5	ASSLLGGWYTVQETQY
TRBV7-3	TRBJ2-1	ASSPFSGPYNEQF
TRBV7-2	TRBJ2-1	ASSEPGTSSLNEQF
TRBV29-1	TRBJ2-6	SVSLGGASSGANVLT
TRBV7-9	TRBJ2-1	ASSPSGLASYNEQF
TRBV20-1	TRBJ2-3	SARDSKLPDTQY
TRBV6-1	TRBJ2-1	ASSEGEYPYNEQF
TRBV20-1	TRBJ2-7	SARPYPGQIYEQY
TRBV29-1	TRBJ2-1	SAPKSGTGNEQF
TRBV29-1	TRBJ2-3	SVRLLTSDTQY
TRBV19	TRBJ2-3	ASSETGRGPGLTDTQY
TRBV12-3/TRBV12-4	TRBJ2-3	ASSLFPRIDRGRTDTQY
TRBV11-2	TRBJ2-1	ASSLHGRGGSSAPYNEQF
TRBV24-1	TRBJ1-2	ATSDQTGNYGYT
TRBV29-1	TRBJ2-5	SVVVGGEETQY
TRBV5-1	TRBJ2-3	ASSLETVTDTQY
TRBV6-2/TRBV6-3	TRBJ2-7	ASSYDRAGTILYEQY
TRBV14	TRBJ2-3	ASSHLMTSTGGDTQY
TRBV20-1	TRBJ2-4	CAEWGLAGGPENIQY
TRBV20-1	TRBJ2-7	SARGDSYEQY
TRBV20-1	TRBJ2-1	SARPGRNYNEQF
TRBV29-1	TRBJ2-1	SVGTDYNEQF
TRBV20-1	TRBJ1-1	SASREGGLGTEAF
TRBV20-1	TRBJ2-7	SAREPTVPYEQY
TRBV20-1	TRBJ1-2	SARGDRGSYGYT
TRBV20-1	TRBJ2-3	SAQSVSGGADTQY
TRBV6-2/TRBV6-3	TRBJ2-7	ASTLSLERVPYEQY
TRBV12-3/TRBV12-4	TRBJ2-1	ASSFHLGGRESYNEQF
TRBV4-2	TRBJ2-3	ASSPGEGQDTQY
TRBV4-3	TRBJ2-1	ASSQTLQGYNEQF
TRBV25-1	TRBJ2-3	ASSEYHRSTDTQY
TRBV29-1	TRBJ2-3	SGAGVGDTQY
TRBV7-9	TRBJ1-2	ASSFQRDTGYT